This T cell receptor beta chain was documented in a study of T cell clones after liver transplantation. CDR1 SGHTA and CDR2 FQGNSA come from the germline V gene. Trimming took off 4 bases at V and 3 bases at J, with 18 bases between the two ends. CDR3 length: 16 residues. Profiling relied on immunoSEQ multiplex PCR, and the TCRdb table lists in-frame clones only, not all of them. The sample carries some 45,000 clones, just over 85% recorded once. The TCR was taken from a human patient who received a liver transplant. Some T cells may be graft donor cells. The chain carries TRBV7-2 and TRBJ1-1; D remains ambiguous. Sequencing was performed on CD4+ T cells from blood, taken 24 months after liver transplant. The CDR3 spells CASSWIREAGYTEAFF. The CDR3 DNA follows: TGTGCCAGCAGCTGGATTAGGGAGGCGGGATACACTGAAGCTTTCTTT.